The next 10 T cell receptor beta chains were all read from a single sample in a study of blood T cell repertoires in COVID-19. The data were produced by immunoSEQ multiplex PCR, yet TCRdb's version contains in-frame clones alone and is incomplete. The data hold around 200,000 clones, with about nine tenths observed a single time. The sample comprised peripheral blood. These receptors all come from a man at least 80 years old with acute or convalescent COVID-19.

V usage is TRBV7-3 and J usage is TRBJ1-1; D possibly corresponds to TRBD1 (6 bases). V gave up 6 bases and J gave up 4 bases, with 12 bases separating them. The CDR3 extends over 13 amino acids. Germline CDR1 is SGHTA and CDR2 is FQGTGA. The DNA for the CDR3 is TGTGCCAGCAGGTTACAGGGTGGCACTGAAGCTTTCTTT. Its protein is CASRLQGGTEAFF.

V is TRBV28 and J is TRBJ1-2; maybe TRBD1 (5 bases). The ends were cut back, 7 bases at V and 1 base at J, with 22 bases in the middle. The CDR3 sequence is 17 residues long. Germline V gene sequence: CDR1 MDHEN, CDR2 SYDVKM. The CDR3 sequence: CASNTPGGSFRNYGYTF. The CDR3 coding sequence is TGTGCCAGCAATACACCCGGGGGATCTTTCCGTAACTATGGCTACACCTTC.

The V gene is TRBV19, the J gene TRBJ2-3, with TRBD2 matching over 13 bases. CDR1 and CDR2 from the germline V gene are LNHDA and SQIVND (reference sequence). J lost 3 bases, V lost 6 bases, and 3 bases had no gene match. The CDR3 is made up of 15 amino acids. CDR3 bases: TGTGCCAGTAGCGGGACTAGCGGGACTACAGATACGCAGTATTTT. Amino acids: CASSGTSGTTDTQYF. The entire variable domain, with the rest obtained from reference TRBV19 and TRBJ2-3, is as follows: DGGITQSPKYLFRKEGQNVTLSCEQNLNHDAMYWYRQDPGQGLRLIYYSQIVNDFQKGDIAEGYSVSREKKESFPLTVTSAQKNPTAFYLCASSGTSGTTDTQYFGPGTRLTVL.

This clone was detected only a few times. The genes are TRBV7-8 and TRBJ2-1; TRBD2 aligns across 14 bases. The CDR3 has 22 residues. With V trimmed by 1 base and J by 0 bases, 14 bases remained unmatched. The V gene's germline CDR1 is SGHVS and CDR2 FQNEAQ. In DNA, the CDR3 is TGTGCCAGCAGCTTAGGCGTGGAGAGGGGACTAGCGGGAGAGAACTCCTACAATGAGCAGTTCTTC. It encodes CASSLGVERGLAGENSYNEQFF.

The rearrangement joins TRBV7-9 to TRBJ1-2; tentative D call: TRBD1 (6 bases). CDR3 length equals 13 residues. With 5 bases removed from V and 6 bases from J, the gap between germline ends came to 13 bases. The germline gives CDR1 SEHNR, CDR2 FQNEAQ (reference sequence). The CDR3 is CASSDWTDDGYTF. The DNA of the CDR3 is TGTGCCAGCAGCGACTGGACAGATGATGGCTACACCTTC.

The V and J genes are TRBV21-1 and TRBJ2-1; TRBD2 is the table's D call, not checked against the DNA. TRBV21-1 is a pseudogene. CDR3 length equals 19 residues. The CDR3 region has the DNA TGTGCCAGCAGCGCCCGGACAGGGTCCGGGACTAGCGGTTTCGATGAGCAGTTCTTC. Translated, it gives CASSARTGSGTSGFDEQFF.

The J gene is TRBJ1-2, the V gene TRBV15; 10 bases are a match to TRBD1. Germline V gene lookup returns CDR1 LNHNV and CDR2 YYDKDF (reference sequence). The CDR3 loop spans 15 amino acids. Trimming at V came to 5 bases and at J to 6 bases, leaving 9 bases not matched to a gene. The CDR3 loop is CATSSRQGARNGYTF. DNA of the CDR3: TGTGCCACCAGCTCCAGACAGGGGGCGAGGAATGGCTACACCTTC. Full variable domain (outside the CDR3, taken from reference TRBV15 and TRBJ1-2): DAMVIQNPRYQVTQFGKPVTLSCSQTLNHNVMYWYQQKSSQAPKLLFHYYDKDFNNEADTPDNFQSRRPNTSFCFLDIRSPGLGDTAMYLCATSSRQGARNGYTFGSGTRLTVV.

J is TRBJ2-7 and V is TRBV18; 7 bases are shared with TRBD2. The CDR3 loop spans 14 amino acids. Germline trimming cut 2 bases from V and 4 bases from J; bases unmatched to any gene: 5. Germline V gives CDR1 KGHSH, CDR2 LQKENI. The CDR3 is CASSPSGGSYEQYF. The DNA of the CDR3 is TGTGCCAGCTCACCAAGCGGCGGGAGTTACGAGCAGTACTTC.

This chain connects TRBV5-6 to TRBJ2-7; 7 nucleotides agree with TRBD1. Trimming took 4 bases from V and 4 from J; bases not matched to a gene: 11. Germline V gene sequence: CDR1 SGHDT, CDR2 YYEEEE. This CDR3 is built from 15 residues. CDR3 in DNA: TGTGCCAGCAGCCGTTACGGGACAGCTCAATACGAGCAGTACTTC. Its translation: CASSRYGTAQYEQYF.

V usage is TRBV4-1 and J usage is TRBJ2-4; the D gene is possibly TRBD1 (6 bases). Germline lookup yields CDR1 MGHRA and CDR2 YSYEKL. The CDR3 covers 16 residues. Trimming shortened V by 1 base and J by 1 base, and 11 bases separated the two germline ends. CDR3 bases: TGCGCCAGCAGCCAAGGCCAGGGGAACGCCAAAAACATTCAGTACTTC. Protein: CASSQGQGNAKNIQYF.